This note documents a single T cell receptor (beta chain) sequence. Its target is not known. The junction had 4 bases not matched to a gene; V was cut back by 4 bases and J by 2 bases. The germline V gene encodes CDR1 DFQATT and CDR2 SNEGSKA (reference sequence). The CDR3 contains 15 residues. This entry belongs to a study of CD8 T cells in ankylosing spondylitis. Libraries for TCR beta were made by quantitative 5'-RACE with molecular barcodes. TCRdb used MiXCR to reprocess the 5' RACE reads, holding one entry per CDR3 protein. The profile shows approximately 520,000 distinct CDR3 sequences, over 4% of them singletons. Findings and caveats of the study: Earlier work had already found some motif variants in reactive arthritis synovial fluid and blood. Blood from ankylosing spondylitis patients appeared to carry a characteristic roughly 8-variant TCR beta motif. According to the report, clones linked to the disease were significantly enriched in matched synovial fluid samples taken from ankylosing spondylitis patients.

Sequenced material: blood, either unsorted or a sorted T cell fraction (not recorded which). This receptor was obtained from a male donor with ankylosing spondylitis. This chain links TRBV20-1 with TRBJ2-1; the match to TRBD2 covers 11 bases. This CDR3 reads CSAMETSGTYNEQFF. The CDR3 region has the DNA TGCAGTGCTATGGAGACTAGCGGGACCTACAATGAGCAGTTCTTC.